This T cell receptor (beta chain) was obtained from a study of T-cell memory formation after mild COVID-19. Across the study: Most TCR clusters belonged to a single donor.

The sample holds many counts of this clonotype. MiXCR, run by TCRdb on the 5' RACE reads, gives a single entry per CDR3 protein. The table shows 550,000 to 700,000 distinct CDR3 sequences, with about 20% occurring only once. Trimming shortened V by 4 bases and J by 6 bases, and 6 bases separated the two germline ends. The CDR3 spans 11 residues. Germline CDR1 and CDR2: SEHNR and FQNEAQ (reference sequence). Sequencing input: PBMCs or a T cell subset sorted from them (not recorded which). This receptor was identified in an adult woman who had mild COVID-19 (a few samples of this study predate the infection). Cell type and time point are not known. The chain has TRBV7-9 and TRBJ1-1, with a weak D call TRBD1 (5 bases). CDR3 in amino acids: CASSSGPEAFF. DNA of the CDR3: TGTGCCAGCAGCTCAGGGCCTGAAGCTTTCTTT.